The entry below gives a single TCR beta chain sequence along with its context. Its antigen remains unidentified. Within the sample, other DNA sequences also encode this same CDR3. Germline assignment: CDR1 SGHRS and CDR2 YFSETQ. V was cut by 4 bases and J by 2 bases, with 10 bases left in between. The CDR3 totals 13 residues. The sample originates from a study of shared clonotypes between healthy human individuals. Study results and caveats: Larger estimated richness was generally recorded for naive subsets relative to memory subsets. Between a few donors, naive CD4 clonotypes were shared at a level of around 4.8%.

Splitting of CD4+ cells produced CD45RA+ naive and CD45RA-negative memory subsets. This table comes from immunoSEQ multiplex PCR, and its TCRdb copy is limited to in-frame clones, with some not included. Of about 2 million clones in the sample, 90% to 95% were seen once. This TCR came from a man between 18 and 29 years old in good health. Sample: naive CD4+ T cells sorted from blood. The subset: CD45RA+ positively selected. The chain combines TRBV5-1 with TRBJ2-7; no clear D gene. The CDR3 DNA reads TGCGCCAGCAGCCTGGACGGTCCCTACGAGCAGTACTTC. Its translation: CASSLDGPYEQYF. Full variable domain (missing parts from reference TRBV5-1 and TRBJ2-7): KAGVTQTPRYLIKTRGQQVTLSCSPISGHRSVSWYQQTPGQGLQFLFEYFSETQRNKGNFPGRFSGRQFSNSRSEMNVSTLELGDSALYLCASSLDGPYEQYFGPGTRLTVT.